Below, 25 T cell receptor beta chains from the same sample are listed, as sequenced in a study of T cells in Graves' hyperthyroidism and ophthalmopathy. Researchers amplified the TCR beta CDR3 regions from RNA transcripts. When the TCR CDR3 underwent first-round RT-PCR, the HTBI primer set was used. TCRdb reprocessed the multiplex PCR reads with MiXCR, giving one entry per CDR3 protein. This sample has 250,000 or so distinct CDR3 sequences; about 15% occur once, and the top ten carry about 33%. Sequencing was performed on blood. These receptors came from a woman aged 45-65 years with Graves' hyperthyroidism that later progressed to Graves' ophthalmopathy.

At least ten counts were recorded for this clonotype. CDR3 DNA sequence: TGTGCCAGCTCTATCACGGCCTCCCGCTCCTACGAGCAGTACTTC. Protein: CASSITASRSYEQYF. This chain joins TRBV7-3 and TRBJ2-7; D unresolved. CDR1 SGHTA and CDR2 FQGTGA come from the germline V gene. The CDR3 is 15 amino acids. The V end lost 8 bases, the J end lost 0 bases, and 17 bases lay between the germline ends.

This clonotype was detected ten times or more. The CDR3 nucleotides are TGTGCCAGCAGTTTATCGGGCAGGGTGCAAGATACGCAGTATTTT. Translating gives CASSLSGRVQDTQYF. The rearrangement joins TRBV27 to TRBJ2-3; D is possibly TRBD1 (5 bases). The CDR3 extends over 15 amino acids. Trimming shortened V by 0 bases and J by 5 bases, and 12 bases separated the two germline ends. Germline CDR1 is MNHEY and CDR2 is SMNVEV (reference sequence).

This clonotype has a handful of counts. The chain recombines TRBV25-1 with TRBJ1-3; no reliable D call. The CDR3 is made up of 15 amino acids. Germline V gives CDR1 MGHDK, CDR2 SYGVNS. V was pared by 5 bases and J by 2 bases, with 13 bases between. This chain's CDR3 is CASSKFAGPGNTIYF. The CDR3, as DNA: TGTGCCAGCAGTAAATTCGCTGGGCCTGGAAACACCATATATTTT.

This clonotype was observed many times. This rearrangement joins TRBV5-1 to TRBJ1-1; D is unresolved. This CDR3 has 14 amino acids. Germline V lookup: CDR1 SGHRS, CDR2 YFSETQ. V was clipped by 0 bases and J by 2 bases, with 8 bases between them. In DNA, the CDR3 is TGCGCCAGCAGCTTGGATATCGTTAACACTGAAGCTTTCTTT. Translated, it gives CASSLDIVNTEAFF.

The genes are TRBV20-1 and TRBJ2-1, with 8 nucleotides matching TRBD2. J gave up 7 bases and V 3 bases, and 8 bases lay outside the gene matches. This CDR3 region has 14 residues. CDR1 is DFQATT, CDR2 SNEGSKA, per germline (reference sequence). CDR3 region: CSASGRAFDNEQFF. DNA for the CDR3: TGCAGTGCTAGCGGGAGGGCCTTTGATAATGAGCAGTTCTTC.

The CDR3 region has the DNA TGCGCCAGCAGTCATGGACAGGGGGACACTGAAGCTTTCTTT. This codes for CASSHGQGDTEAFF. V usage is TRBV5-1 and J usage is TRBJ1-1; TRBD1 aligns across 10 bases. The germline V gene has CDR1 SGHRS and CDR2 YFSETQ. The CDR3 covers 14 residues. The J segment lost 3 bases and the V segment lost 5 bases, leaving 4 bases of the junction unmatched.

This clonotype was seen ten or more times. This chain joins TRBV6-1 and TRBJ2-1; 7 nucleotides align to TRBD2. The CDR3 is made up of 16 amino acids. Germline CDR1 reads MNHNS; CDR2 reads SASEGT. With 8 bases clipped from V and 5 bases from J, the junction kept 15 bases outside the gene matches. CDR3 sequence reads: CASLGGITDVDNEQFF. CDR3 DNA sequence: TGTGCCAGCTTGGGGGGGATAACGGACGTTGACAATGAGCAGTTCTTC.

This chain joins TRBV24-1 and TRBJ2-5, with 7 bases matching TRBD1. Germline-derived CDR1 and CDR2 are KGHDR and SFDVKD. With 4 bases clipped from V and 5 bases from J, the junction kept 6 bases outside the gene matches. CDR3 size: 14 residues. CDR3 region: CATSDPGTDETQYF. The CDR3 coding sequence is TGTGCCACCAGTGACCCCGGGACAGATGAGACCCAGTACTTC.

The chain uses TRBV5-1 and TRBJ2-2, with 8 bases matching TRBD1. V dropped 7 bases and J dropped 6; count of bases not matched to a gene: 8. In germline, CDR1 is SGHRS, CDR2 YFSETQ. The CDR3 extends over 14 amino acids. The CDR3 nucleotides read TGCGCCAGCGAGACAGGGGAGTCGGCCGGGGAGCTGTTTTTT. This sequence encodes CASETGESAGELFF.

This clonotype was counted at least ten times. The chain uses TRBV28 and TRBJ1-2, with a weak D call TRBD1 (5 bases). From germline, CDR1 is MDHEN and CDR2 SYDVKM. Trimming took off 2 bases at V and 5 bases at J, with 12 bases between the two ends. CDR3 length equals 14 residues. In nucleotides, the CDR3 is TGTGCCAGCAGTTTAAGGGGCGGAAGATATGGCTACACCTTC. Protein sequence: CASSLRGGRYGYTF.

Many counts were recorded for this clonotype. The chain recombines TRBV12-3 or TRBV12-4 with TRBJ2-3; D not certain. The ends were cut back, 6 bases at V and 2 bases at J, with 6 bases in the middle. The CDR3 loop spans 12 amino acids. The DNA of the CDR3 is TGTGCCAGCAGAAGAGTCACAGATACGCAGTATTTT. Amino acid sequence: CASRRVTDTQYF.

This clonotype was counted many times. CDR3 amino acids: CSARDPSDGTDTQYF. CDR3 DNA sequence: TGCAGTGCTAGAGATCCCAGCGATGGCACAGATACGCAGTATTTT. The rearrangement joins TRBV20-1 to TRBJ2-3; D gene ambiguous. The CDR3 length is 15 residues. Trimming took 0 bases from V and 1 from J, leaving 11 bases between them. Germline CDR1 and CDR2: DFQATT and SNEGSKA (reference sequence).

This clonotype was observed many times. The chain has TRBV27 and TRBJ2-5; TRBD2 is a possible D gene (6 bases). V was trimmed by 4 bases and J by 1 base, leaving 10 bases between them. The CDR3 runs 14 residues. CDR1 and CDR2 from the germline V gene are MNHEY and SMNVEV (reference sequence). Here the CDR3 DNA reads TGTGCCAGCAGTTCCCCGGGGGTCCAAGAGACCCAGTACTTC. This sequence encodes CASSSPGVQETQYF.

The table lists this clonotype with many counts. The V and J genes are TRBV10-3 and TRBJ2-5; TRBD1 agrees at 10 bases. CDR1 is ENHRY, CDR2 SYGVKD, per germline. The CDR3 contains 16 residues. With V trimmed by 6 bases and J by 2 bases, 9 bases remained unmatched. The CDR3 loop reads CAIRPSGQGEQETQYF. The CDR3 nucleotides are TGTGCCATCAGACCGTCCGGACAGGGGGAACAAGAGACCCAGTACTTC.

This clonotype was seen ten or more times. CDR3 DNA sequence: TGTGCCAGCAGCCTACAGGGTATAATTACCTACGAGCAGTACTTC. This encodes CASSLQGIITYEQYF. The genes are TRBV13 and TRBJ2-7; D may be TRBD1 (6 bases). Germline CDR1 and CDR2: PRHDT and FYEKMQ (reference sequence). The CDR3 has 15 amino acids. V shed 5 bases and J shed 2 bases, with 16 bases lying between them.

A remark on this clonotype: Just one base apart from a much larger clone, this may be a read error. The chain uses TRBV13 and TRBJ2-1; TRBD1 matches at 8 bases. V was clipped by 5 bases and J by 8 bases; unmatched bases: 5. Germline values: CDR1 PRHDT, CDR2 FYEKMQ (reference sequence). This CDR3 is 13 amino acids long. CDR3 loop: CASSRGQGDEQFF. In DNA, the CDR3 is TGTGCCAGCAGCCGAGGACAGGGCGATGAGCAGTTCTTC.

This clonotype was found many times. The CDR3 here is CASSEPVTKGPEQYF. The CDR3 DNA is TGTGCCAGCAGTGAACCGGTTACAAAGGGACCCGAGCAGTACTTC. The chain links TRBV6-1 to TRBJ2-7; D might be TRBD1 or TRBD2, each matching 5 bases. The germline V gene encodes CDR1 MNHNS and CDR2 SASEGT. The length of the CDR3 is 15 residues. Trimming pared 2 bases from V and 6 bases from J, leaving 17 bases between.

This clonotype has a count of ten or more. This CDR3 is CAIGETGTKQFF. CDR3 coding DNA: TGTGCCATCGGGGAAACCGGGACCAAGCAGTTCTTC. V gene TRBV10-3 combines with J gene TRBJ2-1; D tentatively fits TRBD1 or TRBD2 (5 bases each). V lost 8 bases to trimming and J lost 11 bases, with 16 bases between them. Germline-derived CDR1 and CDR2 are ENHRY and SYGVKD. The CDR3 covers 12 residues.

The chain couples TRBV5-1 to TRBJ1-6; a weak D match, TRBD1 (5 bases). CDR3 length equals 15 residues. Per germline, CDR1 SGHRS and CDR2 YFSETQ. The V gene lost 3 bases and the J gene lost 1 base, with 8 bases spanning the gap. The CDR3 reads CASSSQGSYNSPLHF. The CDR3 coding sequence is TGCGCCAGCAGCTCCCAGGGTTCCTATAATTCACCCCTCCACTTT.

The chain links TRBV9 to TRBJ2-1, with no clear D. Germline V gene data show CDR1 as SGDLS and CDR2 as YYNGEE. V shed 4 bases and J shed 6 bases, with 14 bases lying between them. The CDR3 covers 14 residues. CDR3 region: CASSPFFSRNEQFF. CDR3 sequence (DNA): TGTGCCAGCAGCCCCTTTTTTTCTCGCAATGAGCAGTTCTTC.

With respect to this clonotype: Since a much larger clone is just one base distant, this may be a read error. The gene calls are TRBV3-1 and TRBJ2-7; a weak D match, TRBD2 (6 bases). The germline V gene encodes CDR1 LGHDT and CDR2 YNNKEL (reference sequence). The CDR3 has 15 amino acids. The CDR3 region is CAGSQRGLNSYEQYF. For the CDR3, the DNA is TGTGCCGGCAGCCAACGGGGACTGAACTCCTACGAGCAGTACTTC.

This clonotype came up many times. The rearrangement uses TRBV14 and TRBJ2-1, with D possibly matching TRBD2 (6 bases). This CDR3 spans 16 amino acids. The V end was cut by 0 bases, the J end by 6 bases, with 15 bases between. Per the germline V gene, CDR1 is SGHDN and CDR2 is FVKESK. In DNA form, the CDR3 reads TGTGCCAGCAGCCAAGATTGGAGGGAGCCCCGCAATGAGCAGTTCTTC. Its translation is CASSQDWREPRNEQFF.

This clonotype has more than one count but fewer than ten. The rearrangement links TRBV20-1 to TRBJ2-2; TRBD2 might be the D (5 bases). There are 14 residues in the CDR3. V lost 3 bases to trimming and J lost 2 bases, with 10 bases between them. In germline, CDR1 is DFQATT, CDR2 SNEGSKA (reference sequence). The CDR3 DNA follows: TGCAGTGCTAGGTCTAGCCCTAACACCGGGGAGCTGTTTTTT. Its protein is CSARSSPNTGELFF.

The table lists this clonotype with many counts. The gene calls are TRBV28 and TRBJ1-2; no firm D call. Trimming cost V 1 base and J 5 bases, with 11 bases left between them. Germline V gene sequence: CDR1 MDHEN, CDR2 SYDVKM. The CDR3 consists of 14 residues. The CDR3 region has the DNA TGTGCCAGCAGTTTATCCCGACTGGAATATGGCTACACCTTC. It yields the protein CASSLSRLEYGYTF.

This clonotype was seen at least ten times. The V gene is TRBV11-2, the J gene TRBJ2-7; no clear D gene. The CDR3 has 13 residues. Deletions cut 0 bases from V and 5 bases from J, with 8 bases between. Germline V gene sequence: CDR1 SGHAT, CDR2 FQNNGV. CDR3 sequence: CASSLDLTNEQYF. The DNA for the CDR3 is TGTGCCAGCAGCTTAGATCTAACCAACGAGCAGTACTTC.